This entry describes one TCR beta chain. Original methodology: Reference gene primer amplification yielded estimated nucleated cell counts. Sequencing used immunoSEQ multiplex PCR; TCRdb keeps in-frame clones, though not all of them. The V and J calls and clone size come from that table; D and trimming were worked out from the DNA. The sample lists over 200,000 clones, about 90% occurring once. This record belongs to a study of blood T cell repertoires in COVID-19. Study context: The study drew acute and convalescent COVID-19 samples from the United States, Italy and Spain. T cells, B-cell-depleted T cells, or PBMCs provided the cDNA or gDNA that served as material.

Germline V gene data show CDR1 as SGHRS and CDR2 as YFSETQ. The V end was cut by 0 bases, the J end by 6 bases, with 13 bases between. The CDR3 totals 16 residues. This TCR derives from a man aged 40-49 years with active or convalescent COVID-19. The chain recombines TRBV5-1 with TRBJ1-6; no clear D gene. Sequenced: peripheral blood. CDR3 in DNA: TGCGCCAGCAGCTTGGACCAGGCCGGCTCTAATTCACCCCTCCACTTT. Amino acids: CASSLDQAGSNSPLHF. Filled out from reference TRBV5-1 and TRBJ1-6, the complete variable domain reads KAGVTQTPRYLIKTRGQQVTLSCSPISGHRSVSWYQQTPGQGLQFLFEYFSETQRNKGNFPGRFSGRQFSNSRSEMNVSTLELGDSALYLCASSLDQAGSNSPLHFGNGTRLTVT.